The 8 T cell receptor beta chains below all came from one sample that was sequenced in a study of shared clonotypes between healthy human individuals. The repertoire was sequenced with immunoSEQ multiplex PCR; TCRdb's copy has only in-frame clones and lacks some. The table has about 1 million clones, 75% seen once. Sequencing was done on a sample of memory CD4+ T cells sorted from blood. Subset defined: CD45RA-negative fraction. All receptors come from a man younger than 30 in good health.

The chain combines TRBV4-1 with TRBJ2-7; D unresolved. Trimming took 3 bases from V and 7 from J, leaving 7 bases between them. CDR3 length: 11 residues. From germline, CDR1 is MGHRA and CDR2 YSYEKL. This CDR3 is CASSQGREQYF. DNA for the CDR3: TGCGCCAGCAGCCAGGGTCGTGAGCAGTACTTC.

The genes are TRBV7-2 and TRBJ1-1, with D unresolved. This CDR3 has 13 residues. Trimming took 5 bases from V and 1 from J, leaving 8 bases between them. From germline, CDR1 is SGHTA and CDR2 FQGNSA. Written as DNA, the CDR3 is TGTGCCAGCAGCGCAGGCTGGAACACTGAAGCTTTCTTT. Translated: CASSAGWNTEAFF.

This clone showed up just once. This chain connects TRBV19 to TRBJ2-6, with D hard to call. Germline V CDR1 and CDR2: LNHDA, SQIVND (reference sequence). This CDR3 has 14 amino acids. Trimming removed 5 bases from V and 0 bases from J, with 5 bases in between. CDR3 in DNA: TGTGCCAGTAGTTCGAGCTCTGGGGCCAACGTCCTGACTTTC. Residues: CASSSSSGANVLTF.

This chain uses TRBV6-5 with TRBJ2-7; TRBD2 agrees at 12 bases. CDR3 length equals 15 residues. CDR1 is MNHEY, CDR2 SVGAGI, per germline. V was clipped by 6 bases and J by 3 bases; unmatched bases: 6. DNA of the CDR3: TGTGCCAGCAGCCCCCAACTAGCGGGAGGCTACGAGCAGTACTTC. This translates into CASSPQLAGGYEQYF.

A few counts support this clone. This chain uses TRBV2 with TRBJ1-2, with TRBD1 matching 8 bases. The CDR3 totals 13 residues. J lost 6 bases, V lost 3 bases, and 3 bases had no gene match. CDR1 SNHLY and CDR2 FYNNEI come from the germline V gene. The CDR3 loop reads CASSETGAHGYTF. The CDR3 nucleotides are TGTGCCAGCAGTGAGACAGGGGCACATGGCTACACCTTC.

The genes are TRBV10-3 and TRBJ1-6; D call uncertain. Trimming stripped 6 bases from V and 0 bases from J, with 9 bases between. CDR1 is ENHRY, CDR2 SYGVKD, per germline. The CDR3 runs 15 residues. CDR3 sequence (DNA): TGTGCCATCAGGGGATCTAGCTCCTATAATTCACCCCTCCACTTT. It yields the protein CAIRGSSSYNSPLHF.

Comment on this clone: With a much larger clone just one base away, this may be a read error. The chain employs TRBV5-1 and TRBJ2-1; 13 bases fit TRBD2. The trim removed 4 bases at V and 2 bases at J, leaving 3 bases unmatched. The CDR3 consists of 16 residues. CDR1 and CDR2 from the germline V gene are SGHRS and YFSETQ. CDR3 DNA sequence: TGCGCCAGCAGCACCGGGACTAGCGGGGCCTACAATGAGCAGTTCTTC. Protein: CASSTGTSGAYNEQFF.

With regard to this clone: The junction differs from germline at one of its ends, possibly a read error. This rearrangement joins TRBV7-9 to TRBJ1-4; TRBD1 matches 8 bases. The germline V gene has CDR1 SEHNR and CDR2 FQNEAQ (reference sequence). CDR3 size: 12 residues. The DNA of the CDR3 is TGTGCCAGCAGCTCCCAGGGGGACAGGCAAGTTTTT. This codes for CASSSQGDRQVF.